Sequencing of this T cell receptor (beta chain) was carried out in a study of blood T cells in healthy people across ages. Study-level points and caveats: Diversity was higher, and naive CD4+ cells more numerous, in long-lived donors than in aged donors.

Trimming stripped 4 bases from V and 0 bases from J, with 13 bases between. Germline V gene lookup returns CDR1 DFQATT and CDR2 SNEGSKA (reference sequence). The length of the CDR3 is 16 residues. It was approximately 10 milliliters of peripheral blood that were drawn from each donor. Each sample provided at least 5.5 micrograms of extracted total RNA. As concerns this clonotype: The antigen remains undetermined.

A second about 7 to 12 cycle PCR used barcoded and J-beta primers. TCRdb re-called the 5' RACE reads with MiXCR, one entry per CDR3 protein. Here the sample spans roughly 1,300,000 distinct CDR3 sequences, approximately 60% being singletons. The clonotype was recovered from a man in his late teens or twenties in good health. Sequences were obtained from blood. The chain links TRBV20-1 to TRBJ2-6; tentatively, D is TRBD1 or TRBD2 (5 bases each). The CDR3 sequence: CSAMVTGGSGANVLTF. The DNA of the CDR3 is TGCAGTGCTATGGTCACAGGAGGCTCTGGGGCCAACGTCCTGACTTTC.